These 18 T cell receptor beta chains originate from one sample sequenced in a study of vaccination effects on CD4 cells after COVID-19. Generated by immunoSEQ multiplex PCR, the TCRdb table keeps only in-frame clones and is missing some. The sample holds tens of thousands of clones, 55% to 85% seen once. Prior to sequencing, the ViraFEST assay stimulated PBMC with viral peptide pools, which expanded the antigen-specific CD4+ T cells. The culture ran for roughly ten days before CD4+ T cells were isolated. The participants, recipients of two vaccine doses, got either BNT162b2 or mRNA-1273. These TCRs' antigens remain unknown. The sequencing used CD4+ T cells from PBMCs cultured with HCoV-229E spike peptides, collected after COVID-19 vaccination. Receptors were obtained from a human donor who received a COVID-19 vaccine.

In its sample, this clone was seen a few times. The chain uses TRBV2 and TRBJ2-7, with 13 positions matching TRBD2. Germline V CDR1 and CDR2: SNHLY, FYNNEI. Trimming removed 6 bases from V and 3 bases from J; junction bases left unmatched: 5. This CDR3 contains 15 residues. CDR3 amino acids: CASSWTSGGHYEQYV. The CDR3 nucleotides read TGTGCCAGCAGCTGGACTAGCGGGGGTCACTACGAGCAGTACGTC.

This clone was recorded once. This sequence joins TRBV7-9 and TRBJ1-5; the match to TRBD1 covers 9 bases. V was clipped by 5 bases and J by 6 bases; unmatched bases: 8. The length of the CDR3 is 15 residues. Germline-derived CDR1 and CDR2 are SEHNR and FQNEAQ (reference sequence). The CDR3 is CASSQGTGTGQPQHF. For the CDR3, the DNA is TGTGCCAGCAGCCAGGGGACAGGGACGGGTCAGCCCCAGCATTTT. The full variable domain, its missing parts supplied by reference TRBV7-9 and TRBJ1-5, is DTGVSQNPRHKITKRGQNVTFRCDPISEHNRLYWYRQTLGQGPEFLTYFQNEAQLEKSRLLSDRFSAERPKGSFSTLEIQRTEQGDSAMYLCASSQGTGTGQPQHFGDGTRLSIL.

This clone was counted ten times or more. This rearrangement joins TRBV4-1 to TRBJ2-7, with 8 bases identical to TRBD1. The CDR3 length is 16 residues. Germline V lookup: CDR1 MGHRA, CDR2 YSYEKL. V was clipped by 0 bases and J by 0 bases; unmatched bases: 4. In nucleotides, the CDR3 is TGCGCCAGCAGCCAAGATCGGGACAGGACCTCCTACGAGCAGTACGTC. Its translation is CASSQDRDRTSYEQYV.

This chain connects TRBV2 to TRBJ1-2, with no clear D. Germline V gene lookup returns CDR1 SNHLY and CDR2 FYNNEI. The V end lost 4 bases, the J end lost 5 bases, and 17 bases lay between the germline ends. This CDR3 contains 15 residues. In DNA, the CDR3 is TGTGCCAGCAGTGTCGAGGTGTCTCATAAGTATGGCTACACCTTC. It encodes CASSVEVSHKYGYTF.

The chain has TRBV30 and TRBJ2-4, with 7 positions matching TRBD1. CDR3 size: 16 residues. Trimming cost V 2 bases and J 6 bases; bases outside gene matches: 13. The V gene's germline CDR1 is GTSNPN and CDR2 SVGIG (reference sequence). This CDR3 is CAWSFGTMGQINIQYF. CDR3 DNA: TGTGCCTGGAGTTTTGGTACTATGGGACAGATAAACATTCAGTACTTC.

The chain joins TRBV28 to TRBJ1-6; 7 bases align to TRBD1. V was clipped by 6 bases and J by 4 bases; unmatched bases: 9. This CDR3 has 16 amino acids. CDR1 is MDHEN and CDR2 is SYDVKM in the germline V gene. CDR3 amino acids: CASSLIPGQYNSPLHF. The CDR3 DNA reads as TGTGCCAGCAGCCTTATCCCGGGACAGTATAATTCACCCCTCCACTTT.

Of note for this clone: Mismatch with germline at one junction end may stem from a read error. The chain combines TRBV5-1 with TRBJ1-6; D ambiguous. This CDR3 has 10 residues. The V gene's germline CDR1 is SGHRS and CDR2 YFSETQ. CDR3 nucleotides: TGCGCCAGCAGGCTTTTGAGGGAATACTTT. Translation: CASRLLREYF.

The chain is built from TRBV19 and TRBJ1-4, with unresolved D. CDR3 length equals 13 residues. V shed 6 bases and J shed 7 bases, with 12 bases lying between them. Germline CDR1 is LNHDA and CDR2 is SQIVND (reference sequence). The CDR3 region is CASSRGGFEKLFF. The CDR3 DNA follows: TGTGCCAGTAGCCGGGGTGGGTTTGAAAAACTGTTTTTT. Supplemented by reference TRBV19 and TRBJ1-4, the full variable domain reads DGGITQSPKYLFRKEGQNVTLSCEQNLNHDAMYWYRQDPGQGLRLIYYSQIVNDFQKGDIAEGYSVSREKKESFPLTVTSAQKNPTAFYLCASSRGGFEKLFFGSGTQLSVL.

This rearrangement joins TRBV5-1 to TRBJ2-5; TRBD1 might be the D (6 bases). Germline-derived CDR1 and CDR2 are SGHRS and YFSETQ. The CDR3 contains 15 residues. V lost 1 base and J 7 bases, leaving 17 bases between the germline ends. For the CDR3, the DNA is TGCGCCAGCAGCTTGCAGGGGTCTGGCTCGGGGACCCAGTACTTC. Protein sequence: CASSLQGSGSGTQYF.

The gene calls are TRBV6-6 and TRBJ2-3; D not resolved. The CDR3 covers 11 residues. From germline, CDR1 is MNHNY and CDR2 SVGAGI (reference sequence). Trimming shortened V by 6 bases and J by 2 bases, and 3 bases separated the two germline ends. The CDR3 region has the DNA TGTGCCAGCAGCCTCACAGATACGCAGTATTTT. Its protein product is CASSLTDTQYF.

The chain employs TRBV6-2 or TRBV6-3 and TRBJ2-1; 7 bases match TRBD1. This CDR3 is 14 amino acids long. Germline CDR1 MNHEY, CDR2 SVGEGT. The trim removed 6 bases at V and 7 bases at J, leaving 9 bases unmatched. CDR3 coding DNA: TGTGCCAGCAGCGAAACAGGGGAGTGGAATGAGCAGTTCTTC. This gives the protein CASSETGEWNEQFF.

The chain links TRBV3-1 (or the pseudogene TRBV3-2) to TRBJ2-5; maybe TRBD1 (6 bases). The CDR3 has 15 amino acids. Per germline, CDR1 LGHDT and CDR2 YNNKEL (reference sequence). The V gene lost 5 bases and the J gene lost 5 bases, with 18 bases spanning the gap. CDR3 DNA: TGTGCCAGCAGCGACAACCGGGTTCAGGGGGAGACCCAGTACTTC. It yields the protein CASSDNRVQGETQYF.

This chain uses TRBV30 with TRBJ1-1; TRBD1 might be the D (6 bases). The CDR3 has 13 residues. Germline loops: CDR1 GTSNPN, CDR2 SVGIG (reference sequence). The V end lost 5 bases, the J end lost 0 bases, and 10 bases lay between the germline ends. The CDR3 here is CAWSRGVNTEAFF. The CDR3 region has the DNA TGTGCCTGGTCAAGGGGGGTGAACACTGAAGCTTTCTTT.

In this sample, this clone turned up a few times. The V and J genes are TRBV23-1 and TRBJ2-5; TRBD2 might be the D (5 bases). TRBV23-1 has ORF status, its function being uncertain. V was pared by 6 bases and J by 1 base, with 15 bases between. This CDR3 has 15 residues. CDR3 amino acids: CASSQEGSSQETQYF. DNA for the CDR3: TGCGCCAGCAGCCAAGAGGGCAGCTCCCAAGAGACCCAGTACTTC.

This chain connects TRBV25-1 to TRBJ2-5, with D maybe TRBD1 (5 bases). Trimming stripped 4 bases from V and 1 base from J, with 13 bases between. Germline assignment: CDR1 MGHDK and CDR2 SYGVNS. The CDR3 sequence is 15 residues long. CDR3 region: CASSVPAGRQETQYF. The CDR3 bases are TGTGCCAGCAGTGTTCCCGCAGGGCGCCAAGAGACCCAGTACTTC.

The rearrangement uses TRBV3-1 (or the pseudogene TRBV3-2) and TRBJ1-2, with D possibly matching TRBD1 (6 bases). Trimming removed 4 bases from V and 1 base from J, with 13 bases in between. CDR1 and CDR2 from the germline V gene are LGHDT and YNNKEL (reference sequence). CDR3 length equals 15 residues. In DNA, the CDR3 is TGTGCCAGCAGCCTAGGGACATCCCTTAACTATGGCTACACCTTC. Its protein is CASSLGTSLNYGYTF.

The rearrangement joins TRBV6-6 to TRBJ1-6; the D is unclear. Germline V CDR1 and CDR2: MNHNY, SVGAGI (reference sequence). This CDR3 comprises 14 residues. V lost 0 bases and J 6 bases, leaving 6 bases between the germline ends. The CDR3 sequence is CASSYSPFNSPLHF. CDR3 nucleotide sequence: TGTGCCAGCAGTTACTCGCCCTTTAATTCACCCCTCCACTTT.

V gene TRBV9 combines with J gene TRBJ2-1; 8 bases fit TRBD2. The length of the CDR3 is 16 residues. The ends lost 2 bases at V and 5 bases at J; junction bases unmatched: 9. The germline gives CDR1 SGDLS, CDR2 YYNGEE. CDR3 bases: TGTGCCAGCAGCGTGTATACGGGGGGGATGAACAATGAGCAGTTCTTC. Protein product: CASSVYTGGMNNEQFF.